This entry concerns a single T cell receptor (beta chain). The method was immunoSEQ multiplex PCR; TCRdb's version includes in-frame clones alone and lacks a portion of them. The table includes about 89,000 clones, 80% to 90% detected once. This sample is drawn from a study of preoperative IRX-2 immunotherapy in early breast cancer. Per germline, CDR1 MNHGY and CDR2 SAAAGT. Trimming removed 7 bases from V and 2 bases from J, with 12 bases in between. This CDR3 is 13 amino acids long. As to treatment: preoperative locoregional IRX-2 cytokine immunotherapy. Samples came from a phase Ib trial of preoperative locoregional IRX-2 cytokine immunotherapy.

V is TRBV6-8 and J is TRBJ2-7, with D unclear. The material sequenced was tumor tissue, taken after IRX-2 immunotherapy. The source of this sequence is a human donor with breast cancer. CDR3 sequence (DNA): TGTGCCAGCACCATAGGGATTCCCTACGAGCAGTACTTC. Its protein product is CASTIGIPYEQYF.